This T cell receptor beta chain stems from a study of blood T cell repertoires in COVID-19. Study at large: Researchers got acute and convalescent COVID-19 samples from the United States, Italy and Spain.

Original analysis: Estimation of nucleated cell counts was performed using reference gene primer amplification. The data were produced by immunoSEQ multiplex PCR, yet TCRdb's version contains in-frame clones alone and is incomplete. That table gives V, J and clone size, and the DNA gave D and trimming. Among around 180,000 clones listed, approximately 83% were seen once. The V end was cut by 7 bases, the J end by 2 bases, with 17 bases between. Germline values: CDR1 MNHEY, CDR2 SMNVEV (reference sequence). This CDR3 is 16 amino acids long. The clonotype was recovered from a man aged 55 to 70 with acute or convalescent COVID-19. The sample was peripheral blood. The chain couples TRBV27 to TRBJ2-2; a weak D match, TRBD2 (6 bases). The CDR3 nucleotides read TGTGCCAGCACCGCCTCCGGGGGTCCAAACACCGGGGAGCTGTTTTTT. Encoded protein: CASTASGGPNTGELFF.